This T cell receptor (beta chain) stems from a study of graft-versus-host responses after intestinal transplantation. In the study overall: Multivisceral, liver-intestinal, or isolated intestinal transplants were received by the recipients. Anti-thymocyte globulin induction, then tacrolimus and steroids for about three years, went to all recipients.

The study's findings and limits: GvH clone levels peaked in circulation, and this peak was associated with early post-transplant HvG declines. GvH clones turned up in recipient marrow; some had shown up first in ileum or blood.

Trimming stripped 5 bases from V and 2 bases from J, with 7 bases between. The V gene's germline CDR1 is MNHNS and CDR2 SASEGT. The CDR3 sequence is 12 residues long. In regard to this clone: Its target is unknown.

TCRdb keeps only in-frame clones here, not all; method: immunoSEQ multiplex PCR. The table records roughly 81,000 clones, around 80% of them present only once. The chain is built from TRBV6-1 and TRBJ2-7; perhaps TRBD2 as D (5 bases). This clonotype originated in a human donor who received an intestinal transplant. The sequencing here drew on unstimulated CD4+ T cells sorted from spleen or lymph node cells, taken before intestinal transplant. This CDR3 is CASSQRAYEQYF. DNA for the CDR3: TGTGCCAGCAGTCAGAGGGCCTACGAGCAGTACTTC.